This T cell receptor (beta chain) appears in the sequencing data of a study of T cells in Graves' hyperthyroidism and ophthalmopathy. General study findings and limits: Appearing also in blood were most of the thyroid clonotypes expanded above 0.001.

Patients with ophthalmopathy all had a Clinical Activity Score of at least 3, a NOSPECS grade of at least 4 and duration under 3 months. Exclusion of patients followed from uncontrolled infection, other autoimmune disease, pregnancy or lactation. Comments on this clonotype: Its antigen is not identified.

The CDR3 covers 14 residues. The germline CDR1 and CDR2 sequences are MNHNS and SASEGT. V lost 8 bases and J 3 bases, leaving 17 bases between the germline ends. There were TCR beta CDR3 regions amplified from RNA transcripts. With the HTBI primer set, the TCR CDR3 went through a first round of RT-PCR. TCRdb passed the multiplex PCR reads through MiXCR, listing each CDR3 protein once. Among 560,000 or so distinct CDR3 sequences listed, 20% were seen once. V and J are TRBV6-1 and TRBJ2-7; TRBD2 might be the D (6 bases). The TCR sequence derives from a man aged 40-49 years with Graves' ophthalmopathy. The specimen sequenced was blood. CDR3 nucleotide sequence: TGTGCCAGCGGACCGGCGGGAACCTACTACGAGCAGTACTTC. Encoded protein: CASGPAGTYYEQYF.